The rows below give T cell receptor beta chains drawn from one sample of a study of T cell responses to AZD1222 COVID-19 vaccine. Sequenced by immunoSEQ multiplex PCR; TCRdb stores in-frame clones only, minus some. Among 82,000 or so clones listed, more than 85% were seen once. Sample: peripheral blood, taken on day 0 of AZD1222 vaccination. The receptors stem from an adult in good health. The CDR3 runs from the conserved cysteine through the conserved F or W. Fields, in order: V gene, J gene, clone size, D gene, CDR3 protein, CDR3 DNA. D genes are given only for firm matches. Only part of the rows carry a size: once, few, many, or a class if the clone is expanded.

TRBV6-5	TRBJ1-1	.	.	CASSLTCEAFF	TGTGCCAGCAGTTTGACATGTGAAGCTTTCTTT
TRBV11-3	TRBJ2-2	.	.	CASSSDTGELFF	TGTGCCAGCAGCTCCGACACCGGGGAGCTGTTTTTT
TRBV7-2	TRBJ1-6	.	.	CASSLRGGLDSPLHF	TGTGCCAGCAGCTTGAGGGGAGGTTTAGATTCACCCCTCCACTTT
TRBV7-8	TRBJ2-6	.	TRBD1	CASSLLLTGVGTGANVLTF	TGTGCCAGCAGCTTACTGTTAACAGGGGTAGGCACTGGGGCCAACGTCCTGACTTTC
TRBV27	TRBJ1-5	.	TRBD1	CASSTGVGQPQHF	TGTGCCAGCAGTACAGGGGTAGGGCAGCCCCAGCATTTT
TRBV18	TRBJ1-4	.	.	CASSPGSGNEKLFF	TGTGCCAGCTCACCGGGGTCAGGGAATGAAAAACTGTTTTTT
TRBV29-1	TRBJ1-4	.	TRBD1	CSALRQGGTNEKLFF	TGCAGCGCCCTACGACAGGGTGGTACTAATGAAAAACTGTTTTTT
TRBV2	TRBJ1-3	.	.	CASSEMARSAGNTIYF	TGTGCCAGCAGTGAAATGGCTCGTTCGGCTGGAAACACCATATATTTT
TRBV7-2	TRBJ1-6	.	TRBD1	CASSRPTGVGSPLHF	TGTGCCAGCAGCCGCCCGACAGGGGTTGGATCACCCCTCCACTTT
TRBV10-3	TRBJ1-2	once	.	CAISEVPGVGYGYTF	TGTGCCATCAGTGAGGTACCAGGGGTAGGCTATGGCTACACCTTC
TRBV6-6	TRBJ2-7	.	.	CASSYIPRDF	TGTGCCAGCAGTTACATACCCCGGGACTTC
TRBV3-1/TRBV3-2	TRBJ2-7	once	TRBD2	CASSQVSGGKYEQYF	TGTGCCAGCAGCCAAGTGTCGGGGGGTAAGTACGAGCAGTACTTC
TRBV14	TRBJ2-2	.	.	CASSQDFSGSGTGELFF	TGTGCCAGCAGCCAAGATTTCTCAGGGAGTGGGACCGGGGAGCTGTTTTTT
TRBV18	TRBJ1-1	.	.	CASSPIRILMNTEAFF	TGTGCCAGCTCACCGATTCGGATACTAATGAACACTGAAGCTTTCTTT
TRBV28	TRBJ1-5	.	.	CASSFHAGNGNQPQHF	TGTGCCAGCAGTTTCCATGCGGGGAATGGTAATCAGCCCCAGCATTTT
TRBV7-9	TRBJ1-2	.	.	CASSPREGRQGLDYGYTF	TGTGCCAGCAGCCCCCGGGAAGGACGTCAGGGGCTCGACTATGGCTACACCTTC
TRBV19	TRBJ1-2	.	TRBD1	CASSRGQDYGYTF	TGTGCCAGTAGCAGGGGGCAGGACTATGGCTACACCTTC
TRBV3-1/TRBV3-2	TRBJ1-1	.	.	CASSQGVRDKAFF	TGTGCCAGCAGCCAAGGGGTACGGGACAAAGCTTTCTTT
TRBV3-1/TRBV3-2	TRBJ1-5	once	.	CASRNLSNQPQHF	TGTGCCAGCAGGAACCTTAGCAATCAGCCCCAGCATTTT
TRBV19	TRBJ1-2	few	.	CASSIRHRGDYGYTF	TGTGCCAGTAGTATAAGACACCGAGGAGACTATGGCTACACCTTC
TRBV15	TRBJ2-7	.	.	CATSRDEGAVEQYF	TGTGCCACCAGCAGAGATGAGGGAGCCGTGGAGCAGTACTTC
TRBV18	TRBJ1-5	.	.	CASSPPSQPQHF	TGTGCCAGCTCACCACCGAGTCAGCCCCAGCATTTT
TRBV5-5	TRBJ1-4	few	.	CASSRQSTNEKLFF	TGTGCCAGCAGCAGACAGTCGACTAATGAAAAACTGTTTTTT